These T cell receptor beta chains were read from a single sample in a study of T cell repertoires in cytomegalovirus infection. MiXCR, run by TCRdb on the reads, gives a single entry per CDR3 protein. The profile shows over 150,000 distinct CDR3 sequences, about a sixth of them singletons. The sequencing sample was made of CD8+ T cells from PBMCs. These receptors all stem from a human donor in good health (CMV status not recorded). Some clones in this sample may be carry-over from other donors' samples. CDR3s leave out the opening cysteine and the closing phenylalanine or tryptophan. Fields, in order: CDR3 length, V gene, CDR3 protein.

11 | TRBV20-1 | SARPPSGGTQY
13 | TRBV7-9 | ASSLVAGGLDTQY
11 | TRBV7-2 | ASSLRTVHEQY
14 | TRBV30 | AWSVPRLSEGTEAF
12 | TRBV14 | ASSPWEGYNEQF
11 | TRBV7-6 | ASSLGLEDEQY
10 | TRBV4-3 | ASSQEPFGAF
10 | TRBV12-3/TRBV12-4 | ASSLSEETQY
11 | TRBV6-2/TRBV6-3 | ASSHEGDYGYT
11 | TRBV7-9 | ASSPRDMYEQY
12 | TRBV4-1 | ASSQVSTTDTQY
12 | TRBV6-4 | ASSGGDGYNEQF
12 | TRBV3-1 | ASSQENLPLEQY
13 | TRBV28 | ASRPSKLGGETQY
9 | TRBV12-3/TRBV12-4 | ASSFTDEQY
13 | TRBV4-1 | ASSPGLTGGYGYT
10 | TRBV19 | ATGYQGVEQY
12 | TRBV28 | ASSLLAGFQPQH
12 | TRBV5-1 | ASSLAEGGQPQH
9 | TRBV6-2/TRBV6-3 | ASSWTGELF
14 | TRBV28 | ASTLGSSSFTDTQY
11 | TRBV6-2/TRBV6-3 | ASSYSIGDTQY
12 | TRBV7-6 | ASSRTVDSGEQY
13 | TRBV7-2 | ASSLNTGFNEKLF
12 | TRBV24-1 | ATNGQSNTGELF
13 | TRBV5-6 | ASSLEAQEPYEQY
14 | TRBV7-2 | ASSLETVSGRYEQY
10 | TRBV6-4 | ASSGPEYEQY
14 | TRBV6-2/TRBV6-3 | ASSSTPGPENTEAF
11 | TRBV11-2 | ASSPNTDQPQH
14 | TRBV12-3/TRBV12-4 | ASSRTESSGANVLT
12 | TRBV4-1 | ASSQVQGNTEAF
14 | TRBV7-6 | ASSSRTPYSGNTIY
14 | TRBV7-2 | ASSPGDPWGADTQY
11 | TRBV12-3/TRBV12-4 | ASSVGTNEKLF
12 | TRBV28 | ASSRRGTGLEQY
12 | TRBV7-6 | ASSSGGVGNEQY
10 | TRBV12-3/TRBV12-4 | ASTPGYTEAF
14 | TRBV7-9 | ASTGTPGSSGNTIY
12 | TRBV2 | ASSEVGRDYEQY
13 | TRBV7-2 | ASSFPPGQGDGYT
13 | TRBV28 | ASSFGSDRNYGYT
13 | TRBV27 | ASSVETGGNYEQY
11 | TRBV28 | ASRQGVFWGYT
15 | TRBV6-5 | DSSYSIGEGYSYEQY
10 | TRBV12-3/TRBV12-4 | ASSLGSGELF
16 | TRBV6-6 | ASSLTIGQATNTGELF
14 | TRBV28 | ASSLTGTGGNNEQY
12 | TRBV9 | ASSVAGANTEAF
10 | TRBV10-2 | ASSDVTWEQF
11 | TRBV24-1 | ATRSSSYNEQF
10 | TRBV7-9 | ASSLVDYGYT
10 | TRBV27 | ASSFGNNEQF
15 | TRBV4-1 | ASSQEGSGGGQETQY
12 | TRBV15 | ATSRRGWDQPQH